The clone carrying this TCR beta chain has only a few counts. Its target is not known. The CDR3 is 14 residues long. V lost 0 bases, J lost 5 bases, and 9 bases lay in between. Per germline, CDR1 KGHSH and CDR2 LQKENI. This specimen belongs to a study of early T cells in non-severe SARS-CoV-2 infection. About the study: Sequencing input comprised bulk RNA from unsorted whole blood; chain pairing was not available. Study findings and constraints: Sequences matched to VDJdb favored anti-spike CD8 responses, while private and CD4 specificities were missed.

Unique molecular identifiers were affixed to single, distinct cDNA molecules. TCRdb re-called the 5' RACE reads through MiXCR, storing one row per CDR3 protein. The data contain approximately 77,000 distinct CDR3 sequences, about 5% of them singletons. The receptor's source is an adult who was a healthcare worker with PCR-confirmed SARS-CoV-2 infection or an uninfected control (not recorded which). V and J are TRBV18 and TRBJ2-3, with D unresolved. The material sequenced was whole blood, taken at baseline. CDR3 nucleotide sequence: TGTGCCAGCTCACCACCGGGTGGAAGAGATACGCAGTATTTT. Translating it yields CASSPPGGRDTQYF. The full variable domain, its missing parts supplied by reference TRBV18 and TRBJ2-3, is NAGVMQNPRHLVRRRGQEARLRCSPMKGHSHVYWYRQLPEEGLKFMVYLQKENIIDESGMPKERFSAEFPKEGPSILRIQQVVRGDSAAYFCASSPPGGRDTQYFGPGTRLTVL.